This T cell receptor (beta chain) originates from a study of blood T cell repertoires in COVID-19. About the research overall: The United States, Italy and Spain provided the acute and convalescent COVID-19 samples. Sample material is recorded as cDNA or gDNA derived from T cells, B-cell-depleted T cells, or PBMCs.

This CDR3 is 13 amino acids long. From germline, CDR1 is SGHNT and CDR2 YENEEA. Trimming pared 5 bases from V and 4 bases from J, leaving 11 bases between. Source study methods: Scientists estimated how many nucleated cells there were by amplifying reference gene primers. The assay was immunoSEQ multiplex PCR, and TCRdb's table has in-frame clones only and misses some. V, J and clone size were drawn from that table, and D and trimming were deduced from the DNA. The sample lists over 200,000 clones, around 75% occurring once. The receptor was derived from a human donor in a cohort sampled during active COVID-19. The chain carries TRBV11-3 and TRBJ2-5; the D gene is possibly TRBD1 (5 bases). Input material: peripheral blood. DNA for the CDR3: TGTGCCAGCAGCCTCGACAGTACAGAGACCCAGTACTTC. The encoded protein is CASSLDSTETQYF.